This record covers a single T cell receptor beta chain. It has no known antigen specificity. Base qualities were left out, and no much larger clone turns up one base away. Participants in the prospective study were enrolled through a virtual design, were aged about 18 to 89 years, and lived in about 25 United States geographic areas. In the prospective study, cohorts were assigned on the basis of participant-reported clinical history obtained from a screening survey and a study questionnaire. Recovered participants in ImmuneRACE Cohort 3 were defined as having two consecutive negative NP/OP PCR tests, clearance from a healthcare professional, or resolution of symptoms. Mobile phlebotomists in the prospective study collected whole blood, serum and a nasopharyngeal or oropharyngeal swab from every participant. Prospective study participants could optionally give additional blood draws and questionnaires over an approximately two-month period. Prospective study blood samples were shipped either frozen or at room temperature before DNA extraction.

These data belong to a study of blood T cell repertoires in COVID-19 (dated by TCRdb to the early 2020s). For the study in its entirety: Samples from collaborators originated in the United States, Italy and Spain and spanned both the acute and convalescent phases of COVID-19. The prospective study material was composed of cDNA or gDNA derived from T cells, B-cell-depleted T cells, or PBMCs. Deeply sampled blood TCRbeta repertoires from subjects exposed to, actively infected with, or recovered from COVID-19 were included in the dataset. The repertoires were released in a freely available public database meant as a resource for research on the immune response to SARS-CoV-2. The samples were drawn from two sources: the first 160 participants of the ongoing ImmuneRACE study, and fewer than 1,500 subjects contributed by 6 global collaborators. Sample metadata almost always included a de-identified subject ID, COVID-19 status, age in years and sex. Where available, HLA class I and class II types were obtained from metadata supplied by the sample provider rather than from assay-based typing.

What the study reported, not specific to this receptor: How much clinical and demographic metadata was included differed by source and by participant, and the metadata was provided uncurated.

The immunoSEQ Assay, a bias-controlled multiplex PCR, was used to amplify TCRbeta CDR3 regions from genomic DNA. Under the source paper's analysis protocol: Within the assay, amplification of reference gene primers was used to estimate how many nucleated cells each sample contained. To quantify the absolute abundance of each unique TCRbeta CDR3 rearrangement, sequence reads were collapsed and filtered. For each sample, productive Simpson clonality was calculated as the square root of Simpson's diversity index across productive rearrangements. TCRdb limited this immuneACCESS table to in-frame rearrangements with V and J called. A share of clones is missing; checked studies link under half to unresolved V genes, and the rest is unexplained. V and J calls and clone size come straight from that table; D and trimming were deduced from the DNA. The sample has roughly 280,000 clones on record, 85% to 90% of them singletons. The ten largest clones capture 2.4% of the sample.

In the germline V gene (reference sequence), CDR1 corresponds to LGHDT and CDR2 to YNNKEL. The CDR3, cysteine through phenylalanine, is 14 amino acids long. Only the CDR3 part of the read is kept: 42 bases, read in frame from the first base. Trimming takes 7 bases off V and 7 bases off J; junction bases not matched to a gene: 4. This chain joins TRBV3-1 (or the pseudogene TRBV3-2) to TRBJ1-6; 10 bases in the junction line up with TRBD1. The receptor was derived from a woman aged 18-35 years who had recovered from COVID-19. Source material: PBMCs or T cells enriched from blood (not recorded which). The CDR3: CASTGQGGNSPLHF. The sequenced DNA: TGTGCCAGCACAGGACAGGGGGGGAATTCACCCCTCCACTTT.